This entry features one T cell receptor beta chain sequence. This specimen includes other DNA sequences encoding the same CDR3. This specimen belongs to a study of OX40 agonist ivuxolimab in advanced cancers. Study overall: The mean age was around 56 years, ranging from about 20 to 85, with under 90% of participants male. Allowance was made for prior anti-PD-1, anti-PD-L1 or anti-CTLA-4 therapy, and approximately 41% had some.

Germline values: CDR1 MRHNA, CDR2 SNTAGT. V was pared by 0 bases and J by 6 bases, with 1 base of the junction left unmatched. The CDR3 is made up of 15 amino acids. Peripheral blood came from all dose cohorts at three timepoints. Assay used: immunoSEQ multiplex PCR; TCRdb lists only in-frame clones, some missing. The table includes about 79,000 clones, about 90% detected once. Specimen: CD4+ or CD8+ T cells sorted from blood, collected in a trial of the OX40 agonist ivuxolimab. The origin of this receptor is an adult with an advanced solid tumor such as melanoma, head and neck, liver or kidney cancer. The rearrangement links TRBV6-4 to TRBJ2-2; 10 bases match TRBD2. CDR3 sequence reads: CASSDSAGGPGELFF. The CDR3 bases are TGTGCCAGCAGTGACTCAGCGGGGGGGCCCGGGGAGCTGTTTTTT.